Sequencing of this T cell receptor beta chain was carried out in a study of graft-versus-host responses after intestinal transplantation. About the research overall: Multivisceral, liver-intestinal, or isolated intestinal transplants were given to recipients.

Sorting was performed after the reaction on proliferating CFSE-low CD3+CD4+ and CD3+CD8+ responders. This CDR3 region has 13 residues. V was clipped by 5 bases and J by 2 bases, with 9 bases between them. The germline V gene has CDR1 SGHTA and CDR2 FQGNSA. Whole-study findings and limits: Some GvH clones were seen earlier in gut or blood, suggesting intestinal origin. Some patients had graft-donor T cell macrochimerism. In their allografts, the ratios of graft-versus-host to host-versus-graft T cell clones were high.

Repertoires were generated with immunoSEQ multiplex PCR, while TCRdb's copy carries only in-frame clones and drops some. The table lists around 13,000 clones, 30% to 40% of them singletons. This clonotype originated in a human patient who received an intestinal transplant. The genes are TRBV7-2 and TRBJ1-1; no firm D call. Sequenced material: alloreactive CD4+ T cells from a mixed lymphocyte reaction culture, taken before intestinal transplant. Regarding subset: CFSE-low proliferating T cells sorted from roughly six-day pre-transplant mixed lymphocyte reaction (GvH or HvG direction). Here the CDR3 DNA reads TGTGCCAGCAGCACACAGCTCAACACTGAAGCTTTCTTT. Its translation is CASSTQLNTEAFF.